This T cell receptor (beta chain) was sequenced for a study of vaccination and CD4 T cells after COVID-19. Whole-study context: The post-COVID samples were taken a median roughly 94 days after diagnosis, anywhere from 35 to 161. Post-vaccine sampling followed dose two by a median roughly 70 days (range 14 to 241).

The study, taken as a whole, reports: Reactive clone data from convalescent patients indicated a median of approximately 90% appearing only post-vaccination.

The V gene end was trimmed by 8 bases and the J gene end by 2 bases; junction bases not matched to a gene: 5. Germline lookup yields CDR1 SGHTA and CDR2 FQGNSA. The CDR3 has 13 amino acids. Cultured CD4+ T cell DNA underwent sequencing with the Oncomine TCR Beta short-read assay. TCRdb processed the PCR reads anew with MiXCR; each CDR3 protein has one entry. The data contain roughly 3,500 distinct CDR3 sequences, 24% of them singletons. Treatment in this sample: roughly nine-day PBMC culture with coronavirus spike peptide pools or control peptides (ViraFEST assay). Samples of CD4+ T cells were obtained from the unexposed donor before the COVID-19 pandemic (2011-2018). This clonotype was recorded a few times. Its antigen is still unknown.

This chain connects TRBV7-2 to TRBJ1-2; 7 nucleotides line up with TRBD1. Sequencing was carried out using CD4+ T cells from blood, cultured in vitro. The receptor was derived from a human donor in good health. The CDR3 nucleotides are TGTGCCAGCGGCTCGGACAGGAACTATGGCTACACCTTC. Its protein product is CASGSDRNYGYTF.